The clone carrying this T cell receptor delta chain has only a few counts. TCRdb's entry gives the protein of a much larger clone, which mismatches this DNA's translation at residue 8, likely from a read error; the protein reported here is translated from the DNA. The data stem from a study of γδ T cells in repeated Plasmodium falciparum infection. The germline V gene encodes CDR1 TSWWSYY and CDR2 QGS. The CDR3 length is 18 residues. V lost 5 bases to trimming and J lost 0 bases, with 22 bases between them. Bulk repertoires came from Vgamma9/Vdelta2+ or Vdelta2-negative gammadelta T cells flow-sorted from PBMC. TCRdb fed the multiplex PCR reads to CATT. Among more than 70,000 delta-chain clones listed, 0.75% to 1% were seen once.

The sequence was collected from a pool of human donors (malaria-infected and uninfected, not separated). The chain recombines TRDV1 with TRDJ1; D unresolved. The specimen was gamma-delta T cells from blood. CDR3 amino acids: CALGLPLVSLRYTDKLIF. The CDR3 coding sequence is TGTGCTCTTGGGCTCCCCCTGGTCTCTCTCCGGTACACCGATAAACTCATCTTT.